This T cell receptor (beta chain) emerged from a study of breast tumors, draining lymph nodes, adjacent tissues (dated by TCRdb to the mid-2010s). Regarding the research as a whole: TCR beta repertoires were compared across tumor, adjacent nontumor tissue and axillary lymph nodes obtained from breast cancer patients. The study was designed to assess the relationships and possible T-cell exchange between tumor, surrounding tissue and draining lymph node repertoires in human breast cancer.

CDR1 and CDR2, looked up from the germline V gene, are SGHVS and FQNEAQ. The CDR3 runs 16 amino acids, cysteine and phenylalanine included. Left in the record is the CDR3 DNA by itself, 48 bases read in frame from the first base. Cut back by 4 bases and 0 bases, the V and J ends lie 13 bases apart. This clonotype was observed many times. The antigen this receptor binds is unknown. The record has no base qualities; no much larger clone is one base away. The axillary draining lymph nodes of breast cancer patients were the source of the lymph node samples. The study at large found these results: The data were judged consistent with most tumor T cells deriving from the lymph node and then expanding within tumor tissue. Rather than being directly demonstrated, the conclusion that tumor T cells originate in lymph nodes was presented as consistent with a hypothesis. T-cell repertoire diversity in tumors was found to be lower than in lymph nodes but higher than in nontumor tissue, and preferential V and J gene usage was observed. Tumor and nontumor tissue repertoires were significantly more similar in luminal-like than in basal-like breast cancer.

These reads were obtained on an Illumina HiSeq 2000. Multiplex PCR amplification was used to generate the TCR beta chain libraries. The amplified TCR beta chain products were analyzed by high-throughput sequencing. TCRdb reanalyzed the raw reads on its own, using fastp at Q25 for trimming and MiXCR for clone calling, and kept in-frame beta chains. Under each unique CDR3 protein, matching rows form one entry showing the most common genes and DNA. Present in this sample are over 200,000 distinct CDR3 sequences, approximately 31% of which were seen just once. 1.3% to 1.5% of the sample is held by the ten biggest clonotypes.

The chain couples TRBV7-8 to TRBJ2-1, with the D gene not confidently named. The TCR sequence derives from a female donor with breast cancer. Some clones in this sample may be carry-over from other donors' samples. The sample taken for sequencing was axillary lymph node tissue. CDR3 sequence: CASSSRLGSSYNEQFF. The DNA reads TGTGCCAGCAGCTCCCGTCTAGGAAGCTCCTACAATGAGCAGTTCTTC.